The sequence of this TCR beta chain was determined in a study of T cell repertoires in cytomegalovirus infection. Study-wide findings and caveats: Summed frequency of public TCR beta families distinguished CMV carriers with the relevant HLA.

Germline CDR1 and CDR2: KGHDR and SFDVKD. V trimming: 6 bases; J trimming: 3 bases; junction bases outside the gene matches: 5. The CDR3 has 15 residues. Concerning this clonotype itself: Its antigen is as yet unknown.

TCRdb reanalysed the reads using MiXCR and keeps one entry per CDR3 protein. The repertoire holds over 250,000 distinct CDR3 sequences, with roughly 26% as singletons. This clonotype was sampled from a human donor in good health (CMV status not recorded). Some clones in this sample may be carry-over from other donors' samples. The chain links TRBV24-1 to TRBJ2-5; TRBD1 agrees at 11 bases. The sample comprised PBMCs. The CDR3: CATSRPGQGEETQYF. The DNA of the CDR3 is TGTGCCACCAGTCGACCGGGACAGGGGGAAGAGACCCAGTACTTC.